A single sample gave rise to the 10 T cell receptor beta chains below, sequenced in a study of spatial heterogeneity in lung cancer. Documented time point: sample taken at primary tumor resection. One entry per CDR3 protein results from TCRdb running MiXCR on the 5' RACE reads. The sample includes about 38,000 distinct CDR3 sequences, 7.5% to 8% of them seen just once. Sequenced material: PBMCs, taken at surgery. Receptors were obtained from a male donor with early-stage non-small cell lung cancer.

The V gene is TRBV9, the J gene TRBJ1-2, with D perhaps TRBD1 (5 bases). V gave up 0 bases and J gave up 7 bases, with 16 bases separating them. The CDR3 has 15 residues. Germline values: CDR1 SGDLS, CDR2 YYNGEE. The CDR3 loop reads CASSVGSSPGGGYTF. The CDR3 DNA reads TGTGCCAGCAGCGTAGGGAGTTCCCCTGGGGGTGGCTACACCTTC.

This clonotype occurred many times. As DNA, the CDR3 is TGTGCCAGCAGCTTAGGGGCCGTGACAGGGGGCTTGGCAGATACGCAGTATTTT. Protein product: CASSLGAVTGGLADTQYF. This chain uses TRBV7-8 with TRBJ2-3; 10 bases match TRBD1. This CDR3 comprises 18 residues. Germline lookup yields CDR1 SGHVS and CDR2 FQNEAQ. The J segment lost 4 bases and the V segment lost 1 base, leaving 11 bases of the junction unmatched.

At least ten counts were recorded for this clonotype. This chain uses TRBV12-3 or TRBV12-4 with TRBJ1-1; D remains ambiguous. V was pared by 5 bases and J by 7 bases, with 14 bases between. This CDR3 spans 13 amino acids. The CDR3 bases are TGTGCCAGCAGTCCCGGTGAAACGGGTGAAGCTTTCTTT. Its translation: CASSPGETGEAFF.

The rearrangement joins TRBV18 to TRBJ2-7, with D maybe TRBD1 (5 bases). This CDR3 comprises 13 residues. Germline CDR1 and CDR2: KGHSH and LQKENI. Trimming shortened V by 6 bases and J by 3 bases, and 12 bases separated the two germline ends. The DNA of the CDR3 is TGTGCCAGCTCGCCCGACAGTCTCTACGAGCAGTACGTC. Residues: CASSPDSLYEQYV.

This clonotype was recorded at least ten times. This chain joins TRBV5-1 and TRBJ2-1, with D perhaps matching TRBD2 (6 bases). The CDR3 is 14 residues long. Germline values: CDR1 SGHRS, CDR2 YFSETQ. V lost 3 bases to trimming and J lost 2 bases, with 9 bases between them. The CDR3 bases are TGCGCCAGCAGCTACGGGAGCCCCTACAATGAGCAGTTCTTC. The encoded protein is CASSYGSPYNEQFF.

This clonotype was seen at least ten times. V is TRBV7-9 and J is TRBJ1-4; 9 nucleotides match TRBD1. Per the germline V gene, CDR1 is SEHNR and CDR2 is FQNEAQ (reference sequence). J was trimmed by 3 bases and V by 5 bases; bases with no gene match: 7. This CDR3 is built from 16 residues. The CDR3 DNA reads as TGTGCCAGCAGCGGGACAGGGATCGTGCCTAATGAAAAACTGTTTTTT. Translating it yields CASSGTGIVPNEKLFF.

In its sample, this clonotype was seen many times. This sequence joins TRBV10-3 and TRBJ2-1; TRBD2 aligns across 11 bases. The CDR3 extends over 13 amino acids. The trim removed 6 bases at V and 5 bases at J, leaving 0 bases unmatched. CDR1 is ENHRY, CDR2 SYGVKD, per germline. CDR3 residues: CAIRGLADNEQFF. The CDR3 region has the DNA TGTGCCATCAGGGGACTAGCGGACAATGAGCAGTTCTTC.

This clonotype was seen at least ten times. This chain connects TRBV30 to TRBJ2-1; tentatively, D is TRBD1 (6 bases). The CDR3 contains 13 residues. V was pared by 0 bases and J by 5 bases, with 8 bases between. Looked up from germline, CDR1 is GTSNPN and CDR2 is SVGIG (reference sequence). CDR3 nucleotides: TGTGCCTGGAGTGTGTCAGGGGACAATGAGCAGTTCTTC. It codes for CAWSVSGDNEQFF. Using reference TRBV30 and TRBJ2-1 for the parts outside the CDR3, the full variable domain is SQTIHQWPATLVQPVGSPLSLECTVEGTSNPNLYWYRQAAGRGLQLLFYSVGIGQISSEVPQNLSASRPQDRQFILSSKKLLLSDSGFYLCAWSVSGDNEQFFGPGTRLTVL.

This clonotype showed up many times. The chain joins TRBV24-1 to TRBJ2-1; 12 bases are shared with TRBD2. The CDR3 consists of 17 residues. Germline V gene lookup returns CDR1 KGHDR and CDR2 SFDVKD. V lost 3 bases and J lost 8; bases outside the gene matches: 10. The CDR3 spells CATSDNSGLAGGDEQFF. CDR3 sequence (DNA): TGTGCCACCAGTGATAATTCGGGACTAGCGGGTGGCGATGAGCAGTTCTTC.

This clonotype has more than one count but fewer than ten. The chain uses TRBV7-8 and TRBJ2-3; D remains unclear. With 7 bases removed from V and 0 bases from J, the gap between germline ends came to 14 bases. Germline V lookup: CDR1 SGHVS, CDR2 FQNEAQ. The CDR3 runs 15 residues. CDR3 amino acids: CASTLWARSTDTQYF. In DNA, the CDR3 is TGTGCCAGCACCCTGTGGGCCCGTAGCACAGATACGCAGTATTTT.